Sequencing of this T cell receptor (beta chain) was carried out in a study of blood T cell repertoires in COVID-19. The CDR3 consists of 13 residues. The ends were cut back, 4 bases at V and 6 bases at J, with 16 bases in the middle. From germline, CDR1 is GTSNPN and CDR2 SVGIG (reference sequence). Method: immunoSEQ multiplex PCR; TCRdb's copy keeps in-frame clones and lacks some. The data hold over 200,000 clones, with roughly 88% observed a single time. Material for sequencing was PBMCs or T cells enriched from blood (not recorded which). The clonotype was recovered from a woman aged 50 to 65 who had recovered from COVID-19. The rearrangement joins TRBV30 to TRBJ2-7; D perhaps matches TRBD2 (6 bases). In DNA form, the CDR3 reads TGTGCCTGGACTAGCTCGGGAGCCGGCGAGCAGTACTTC. This gives the protein CAWTSSGAGEQYF.